Following are 15 T cell receptor beta chains from one sample sequenced in a study of blood T cell repertoires in COVID-19. Method: immunoSEQ multiplex PCR; TCRdb's copy keeps in-frame clones and lacks some. Of 200,000 to 250,000 clones listed, about 85% are singletons. The sequencing sample was made of PBMCs or T cells enriched from blood (not recorded which). Receptors originate from a woman aged 25 to 39 who had recovered from COVID-19.

In this sample, this clone turned up a few times. This CDR3 is CASIATGFITEAFF. The CDR3 DNA follows: TGTGCCAGCATTGCGACAGGGTTTATCACTGAAGCTTTCTTT. The chain joins TRBV6-5 to TRBJ1-1, with 7 bases aligning to TRBD1. Germline trimming cut 7 bases from V and 4 bases from J; bases unmatched to any gene: 9. Germline loops: CDR1 MNHEY, CDR2 SVGAGI. The CDR3 consists of 14 residues.

The gene calls are TRBV7-6 and TRBJ2-7; D is ambiguous. The CDR3 totals 15 residues. Germline CDR1 SGHVS, CDR2 FNYEAQ. Between the trimmed V and J ends, which lost 4 bases and 3 bases, there was a span of 16 bases. CDR3: CASSSLDGYYYEQYF. In DNA form, the CDR3 reads TGTGCCAGCAGCTCCCTTGATGGTTACTACTACGAGCAGTACTTC.

This clone was counted between two and nine times. This sequence joins TRBV23-1 and TRBJ1-5, with a possible D match to TRBD1 (5 bases). Being an ORF, TRBV23-1 has a function that is uncertain. Trimming cost V 2 bases and J 4 bases, with 18 bases left between them. This CDR3 contains 17 residues. The CDR3 DNA reads as TGCGCCAGCAGTCAAATCCGCCCGGGGAGGGGAAATCAGCCCCAGCATTTT. It encodes CASSQIRPGRGNQPQHF.

The chain carries TRBV11-3 and TRBJ2-2, with 7 bases aligning to TRBD1. Germline loops: CDR1 SGHNT, CDR2 YENEEA. This CDR3 has 13 amino acids. Unmatched junction bases numbered 1, after V lost 5 bases and J lost 4 bases. The CDR3 sequence is CASSNRGTGELFF. The CDR3 region has the DNA TGTGCCAGCAGCAACAGGGGCACCGGGGAGCTGTTTTTT.

This CDR3 is CASSPGLAGADTQYF. The CDR3 region has the DNA TGCGCCAGCAGCCCGGGACTAGCGGGGGCAGATACGCAGTATTTT. The rearrangement uses TRBV5-1 and TRBJ2-3; TRBD2 matches at 14 bases. V lost 4 bases and J lost 4; bases outside the gene matches: 2. The length of the CDR3 is 15 residues. Germline V gives CDR1 SGHRS, CDR2 YFSETQ. The full variable domain, with the rest looked up from reference TRBV5-1 and TRBJ2-3, is KAGVTQTPRYLIKTRGQQVTLSCSPISGHRSVSWYQQTPGQGLQFLFEYFSETQRNKGNFPGRFSGRQFSNSRSEMNVSTLELGDSALYLCASSPGLAGADTQYFGPGTRLTVL.

This clone has a count of ten or more. The rearrangement links TRBV5-4 to TRBJ2-5, with 9 positions matching TRBD1. Per germline, CDR1 SGHNT and CDR2 YYREEE (reference sequence). V was pared by 4 bases and J by 5 bases, with 3 bases of the junction left unmatched. The CDR3 totals 13 residues. The CDR3 loop reads CASSRDRVETQYF. Here the CDR3 DNA reads TGTGCCAGCAGCCGGGACAGGGTGGAGACCCAGTACTTC.

The chain employs TRBV7-2 and TRBJ2-7; 8 bases fit TRBD1. Germline-derived CDR1 and CDR2 are SGHTA and FQGNSA. The V segment lost 3 bases and the J segment 2 bases; nucleotides outside the gene matches: 3. CDR3 length: 14 residues. CDR3 residues: CASSFDRGAYEQYF. The CDR3, as DNA: TGTGCCAGCAGCTTCGACAGGGGCGCCTACGAGCAGTACTTC.

This clone was seen a single time. Other DNA sequences from this sample encode an identical CDR3 as well. The chain employs TRBV9 and TRBJ2-7; TRBD1 matches 7 bases. Per germline, CDR1 SGDLS and CDR2 YYNGEE. J gave up 2 bases and V 4 bases, and 6 bases lay outside the gene matches. The CDR3 length is 14 residues. CDR3 nucleotides: TGTGCCAGCAGCTCCCGGGACAGAGCCTACGAGCAGTACTTC. It is translated as CASSSRDRAYEQYF.

This chain links TRBV7-3 with TRBJ2-5, with TRBD2 matching over 10 bases. This CDR3 region has 14 residues. Unmatched junction bases numbered 5, after V lost 5 bases and J lost 5 bases. CDR1 SGHTA and CDR2 FQGTGA come from the germline V gene. The CDR3 coding sequence is TGTGCCAGCAGCCCGGGACTAGCGATCGAGACCCAGTACTTC. Translation: CASSPGLAIETQYF.

The rearrangement links TRBV2 to TRBJ1-5, with D unresolved. CDR1 is SNHLY and CDR2 is FYNNEI in the germline V gene. Trimming removed 5 bases from V and 3 bases from J, with 5 bases in between. The CDR3 totals 12 residues. CDR3 sequence reads: CASSLDNQPQHF. The CDR3 DNA reads as TGTGCCAGCAGTTTAGACAATCAGCCCCAGCATTTT.

The chain combines TRBV15 with TRBJ2-3, with 7 bases lining up with TRBD1. Germline V lookup: CDR1 LNHNV, CDR2 YYDKDF (reference sequence). The CDR3 loop spans 16 amino acids. The trim removed 0 bases at V and 1 base at J, leaving 4 bases unmatched. The CDR3, as DNA: TGTGCCACCAGCAGAGACACAGGGGATGGCACAGATACGCAGTATTTT. It specifies CATSRDTGDGTDTQYF.

The gene calls are TRBV5-1 and TRBJ1-6; TRBD1 is a possible D gene (5 bases). In germline, CDR1 is SGHRS, CDR2 YFSETQ. The CDR3 length is 14 residues. The V and J ends lost 3 bases and 10 bases respectively, with 14 bases between them. CDR3 region: CASSSTGLGSPLHF. CDR3 bases: TGCGCCAGCAGCTCAACAGGTTTGGGATCACCCCTCCACTTT.

This CDR3 reads CAKNATGFSGNTIYF. The CDR3 DNA reads as TGTGCCAAAAACGCCACAGGCTTCTCTGGAAACACCATATATTTT. This chain connects TRBV24-1 to TRBJ1-3, with D perhaps matching TRBD1 (5 bases). V was trimmed by 11 bases and J by 0 bases, leaving 16 bases between them. Germline V lookup: CDR1 KGHDR, CDR2 SFDVKD. This CDR3 is 15 amino acids long.

This clone was recorded a few times. CDR3 sequence reads: CASSSTGGIEAFF. The CDR3 DNA is TGTGCCAGCAGTAGCACAGGGGGCATTGAAGCTTTCTTT. The chain employs TRBV6-5 and TRBJ1-1; TRBD1 agrees at 9 bases. Germline lookup yields CDR1 MNHEY and CDR2 SVGAGI. After removal of 5 bases from V and 7 bases from J, the junction contained 5 bases not matched to a gene. CDR3 size: 13 residues.

This clone was detected once. The chain employs TRBV7-6 and TRBJ2-7; 10 bases agree with TRBD1. V shed 5 bases, J shed 2 bases, and the junction held 9 bases outside the gene matches. CDR1 and CDR2 (germline): SGHVS, FNYEAQ. The length of the CDR3 is 16 residues. The CDR3 DNA is TGTGCCAGCAGCCAACGACCGGGACAGGGGACCTACGAGCAGTACTTC. This translates into CASSQRPGQGTYEQYF.